This T cell receptor beta chain was found in a study of cytomegalovirus exposure and HLA in healthy donors. CDR3 length: 16 residues. In germline, CDR1 is MGHRA, CDR2 YSYEKL. V gave up 3 bases and J gave up 4 bases; unmatched junction bases: 8. On this clone: The antigen is undetermined.

The PCR was carried out with 60 Vbeta primers and 13 Jbeta primers. Here immunoSEQ multiplex PCR was the method, and the copy in TCRdb shows in-frame clones only, minus some. The data contain roughly 110,000 clones, 65% to 85% of them seen just once; the ten biggest clones take up roughly 2.5%. Study conclusions and caveats: Later analysis identified several of the most significant clusters that appeared linked to common viral pathogens. The study designated some 180 TCR beta chains cytomegalovirus-associated.

The clonotype comes from a young woman in good health and CMV-seronegative. The material sequenced was PBMCs. The J gene is TRBJ1-2, the V gene TRBV4-1; TRBD1 matches at 10 bases. The CDR3: CASSQPRQGASYGYTF. In DNA, the CDR3 is TGCGCCAGCAGCCAGCCGCGACAGGGGGCAAGCTATGGCTACACCTTC.